This entry concerns a single T cell receptor (beta chain). As yet, its antigen is unknown. The table came from immunoSEQ multiplex PCR; TCRdb's copy has only in-frame clones and leaves some out. The sample yields under 110,000 clones, over 75% seen once. The CDR3 totals 14 residues. The trim removed 7 bases at V and 3 bases at J, leaving 5 bases unmatched. Germline V gives CDR1 MNHEY, CDR2 SMNVEV (reference sequence). This specimen comes from a study of OX40 agonist ivuxolimab in advanced cancers. For the study at large: Patients assigned to dose escalation were diagnosed with hepatocellular carcinoma, melanoma, renal cell or head and neck cancer.

General observations from the study: Clones of CD4+ and CD8+ blood T cells grew by week 6 at doses of 0.1 to 3.0 mg/kg.

Anyone with autoimmune disease history or systemic immunosuppression was excluded. This chain uses TRBV27 with TRBJ2-3, with 9 bases matching TRBD2. The TCR comes from an adult with an advanced solid tumor such as melanoma, head and neck, liver or kidney cancer. The sequencing here drew on CD4+ or CD8+ T cells sorted from blood, taken in a trial of the OX40 agonist ivuxolimab. CDR3 in amino acids: CASTRGGTTDTQYF. Written as DNA, the CDR3 is TGTGCCAGCACGCGGGGGGGCACTACAGATACGCAGTATTTT.